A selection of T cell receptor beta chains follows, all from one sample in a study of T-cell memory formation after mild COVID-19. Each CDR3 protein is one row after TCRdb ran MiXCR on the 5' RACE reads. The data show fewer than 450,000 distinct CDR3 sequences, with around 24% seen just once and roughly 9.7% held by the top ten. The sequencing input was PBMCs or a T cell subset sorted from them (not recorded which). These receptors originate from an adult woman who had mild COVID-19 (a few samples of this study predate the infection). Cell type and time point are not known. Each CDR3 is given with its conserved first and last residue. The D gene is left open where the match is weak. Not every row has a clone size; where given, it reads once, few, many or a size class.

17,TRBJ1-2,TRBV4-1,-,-,TGCGCCAGCAGCCATGCGACACTGAGGAGGGGGGGATATGGCTACACCTTC,CASSHATLRRGGYGYTF
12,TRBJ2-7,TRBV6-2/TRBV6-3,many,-,TGTGCCAGCAAGGGGGAGAACTACGAGCAGTACTTC,CASKGENYEQYF
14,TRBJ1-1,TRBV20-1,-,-,TGCAGTGCTAGAGATCGGCAGAGGAACACTGAAGCTTTCTTT,CSARDRQRNTEAFF
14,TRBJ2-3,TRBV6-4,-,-,TGTGCCAGCAGTGGCAGCGGGAGCACAGATACGCAGTATTTT,CASSGSGSTDTQYF
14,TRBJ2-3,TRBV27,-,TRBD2,TGTGCCAGCGGCCGGAGCGGGATAAGGGATACGCAGTATTTT,CASGRSGIRDTQYF
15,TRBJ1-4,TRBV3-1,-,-,TGTGCCAGCAGCCGAGCCCGGCACCCATATGAAAAACTGTTTTTT,CASSRARHPYEKLFF
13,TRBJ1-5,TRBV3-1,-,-,TGTGCCAGCAGCCCAGGCTCCAATCAGCCCCAGCATTTT,CASSPGSNQPQHF
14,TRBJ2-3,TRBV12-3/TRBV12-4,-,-,TGTGCCAGCAGTTACTCTGGTGATGTAGGTACGCAGTATTTT,CASSYSGDVGTQYF
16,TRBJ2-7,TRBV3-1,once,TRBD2,TGTGCCAGCAGCCAGGGGAGCAGCGGGGCCCCCTACGAGCAGTACTTC,CASSQGSSGAPYEQYF
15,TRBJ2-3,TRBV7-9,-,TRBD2,TGTGCCAGCAGCTCTACTAGCGGACACACAGATACGCAGTATTTT,CASSSTSGHTDTQYF
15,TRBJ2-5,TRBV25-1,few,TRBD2,TGTGCCAGCAGCGACCCTGGGCGGGGGCAAGAGACCCAGTACTTC,CASSDPGRGQETQYF
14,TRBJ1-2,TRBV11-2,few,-,TGTGCCAGCAGCTTAGGTCCTGGTGCCTCGGGCTACACCTTC,CASSLGPGASGYTF
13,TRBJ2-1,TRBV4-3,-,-,TGCGCCAGCAGCCCTAGGGGGGGGACGGAGCAGTTCTTC,CASSPRGGTEQFF
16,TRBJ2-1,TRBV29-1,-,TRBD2,TGCAGCGTTGACGGGTTGAGGCTAGCGGTAAACAATGAGCAGTTCTTC,CSVDGLRLAVNNEQFF
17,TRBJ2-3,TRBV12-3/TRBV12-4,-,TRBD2,TGTGCCAGCAGTTTCTCTAGCGGGAGGGCCAGCACAGATACGCAGTATTTT,CASSFSSGRASTDTQYF
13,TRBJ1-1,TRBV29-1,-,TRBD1,TGCAGCGGTTCAGGGGGAACTGCGTCTGAAGCTTTCTTT,CSGSGGTASEAFF
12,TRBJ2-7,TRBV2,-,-,TGTGCCAGCAGTGAAGATTCCGCTGAGCAGTACTTC,CASSEDSAEQYF
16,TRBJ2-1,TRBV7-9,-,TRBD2,TGTGCCAGCAGCTTAGCCTTTAGCGGGGGTCGTCATGAGCAGTTCTTC,CASSLAFSGGRHEQFF
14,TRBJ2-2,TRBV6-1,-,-,TGTGCCAGCAGTGAACCTGGGAACACCGGGGAGCTGTTTTTT,CASSEPGNTGELFF
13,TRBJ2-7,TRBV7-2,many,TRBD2,TGTGCCAGCAGCTTTCGCGGGAGCCACGAGCAGTACTTC,CASSFRGSHEQYF
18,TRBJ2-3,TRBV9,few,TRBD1,TGTGCCAGCAGTCCAAAAGGAGGGGGACAGGGAAAGTCAGATACGCAGTATTTT,CASSPKGGGQGKSDTQYF
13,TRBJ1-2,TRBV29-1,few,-,TGCAGCGTTCGCAGGTCCCTAAACTATGGCTACACCTTC,CSVRRSLNYGYTF
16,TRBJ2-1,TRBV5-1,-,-,TGCGCCAGCAGCTTAACAGGACAAAGCTCCTACAATGAGCAGTTCTTC,CASSLTGQSSYNEQFF
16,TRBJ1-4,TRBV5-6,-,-,TGTGCCAGCAGCTCGGGTGGTCGTGCAACTAATGAAAAACTGTTTTTT,CASSSGGRATNEKLFF
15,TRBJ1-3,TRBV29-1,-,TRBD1,TGCAGCGTTAGCCGGGACAGGGACTCTGGAAACACCATATATTTT,CSVSRDRDSGNTIYF
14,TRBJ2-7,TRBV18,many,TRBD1,TGTGCCAGCTCACCAATGGAACAGGGGACCGAGCAGTACTTC,CASSPMEQGTEQYF
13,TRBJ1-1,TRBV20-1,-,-,TGCAGTGCTAGCCCTCCGGGGCACACTGAAGCTTTCTTT,CSASPPGHTEAFF
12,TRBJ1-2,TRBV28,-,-,TGTGCCAGCAGTTTATTTAACTATGGCTACACCTTC,CASSLFNYGYTF
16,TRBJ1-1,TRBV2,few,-,TGTGCCAGCACCGAAAACACAGGGTCCCTGAACACTGAAGCTTTCTTT,CASTENTGSLNTEAFF
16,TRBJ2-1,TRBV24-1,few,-,TGTGCCACCAGTGATTTAGTTGGCGGCTCCTACAATGAGCAGTTCTTC,CATSDLVGGSYNEQFF
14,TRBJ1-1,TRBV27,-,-,TGTGCCAGCAGTTTGGCGCGGGAGGGCACTGAAGCTTTCTTT,CASSLAREGTEAFF
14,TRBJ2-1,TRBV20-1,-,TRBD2,TGCAGTGCTCCCGGGACTAGCGGGTACAATGAGCAGTTCTTC,CSAPGTSGYNEQFF
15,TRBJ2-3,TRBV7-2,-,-,TGTGCCAGCAGCTTGGGCGGGGTGGCGGGAGATACGCAGTATTTT,CASSLGGVAGDTQYF
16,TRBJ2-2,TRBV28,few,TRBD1,TGTGCCAGCAGTTTATTGACAGGGGGCGCTCCCGGGGAGCTGTTTTTT,CASSLLTGGAPGELFF
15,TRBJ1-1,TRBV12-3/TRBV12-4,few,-,TGTGCCAGCAGCCACCTTCGGGGGGTTCACACTGAAGCTTTCTTT,CASSHLRGVHTEAFF
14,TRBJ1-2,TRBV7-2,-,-,TGTGCCAGCAGCTTAGAAGGTCCGGTATATGGCTACACCTTC,CASSLEGPVYGYTF
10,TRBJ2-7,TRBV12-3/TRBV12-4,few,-,TGTGCCAGCAGTTTAGCCCCATGCGACTTC,CASSLAPCDF
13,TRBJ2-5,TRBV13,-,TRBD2,TGTGCCAGCACTTCCGGGAGGGTGGAGACCCAGTACTTC,CASTSGRVETQYF
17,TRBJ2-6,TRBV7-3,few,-,TGTGCCAGCAGCTTTATCGGGGGTCGCTCTGGGGCCAACGTCCTGACTTTC,CASSFIGGRSGANVLTF
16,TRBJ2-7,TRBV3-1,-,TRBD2,TGTGCCAGCAGCCAATATGAGCGGGGGGGCGGCTACGAGCAGTACTTC,CASSQYERGGGYEQYF
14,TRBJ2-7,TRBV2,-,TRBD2,TGTGCCACCCGGGGGGTGCGGGGGGATTACGAGCAGTACTTC,CATRGVRGDYEQYF
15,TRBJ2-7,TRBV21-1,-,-,TGTGCCAGCAGCAAAATAGCGGGAATCCCCTACGAGCAGTACTTC,CASSKIAGIPYEQYF